This note documents a single T cell receptor (beta chain) sequence. Its antigen remains unidentified. Time point reported: blood at routine non-recurrence follow-up after resection. The sample originates from a study of spatial heterogeneity in lung cancer. Study-level points and caveats: There were more appearances of ubiquitous expanded tumor TCRs in blood at resection than at follow-up.

From the 5' RACE reads, TCRdb called clonotypes with MiXCR, one entry per CDR3 protein. The sample lists nearly 95,000 distinct CDR3 sequences; approximately 19% were seen once. Germline CDR1 is MNHNY and CDR2 is SVGAGI (reference sequence). Germline trimming cut 9 bases from V and 1 base from J; bases unmatched to any gene: 5. This CDR3 is 14 amino acids long. This receptor was identified in a male donor with early-stage non-small cell lung cancer. The chain is built from TRBV6-6 and TRBJ2-2; TRBD2 matches 7 bases. The input for sequencing was PBMCs, taken at follow-up. The CDR3 DNA reads as TGTGCCAGTGCGGGGGAAAGGAACACCGGGGAGCTGTTTTTT. It is translated as CASAGERNTGELFF.